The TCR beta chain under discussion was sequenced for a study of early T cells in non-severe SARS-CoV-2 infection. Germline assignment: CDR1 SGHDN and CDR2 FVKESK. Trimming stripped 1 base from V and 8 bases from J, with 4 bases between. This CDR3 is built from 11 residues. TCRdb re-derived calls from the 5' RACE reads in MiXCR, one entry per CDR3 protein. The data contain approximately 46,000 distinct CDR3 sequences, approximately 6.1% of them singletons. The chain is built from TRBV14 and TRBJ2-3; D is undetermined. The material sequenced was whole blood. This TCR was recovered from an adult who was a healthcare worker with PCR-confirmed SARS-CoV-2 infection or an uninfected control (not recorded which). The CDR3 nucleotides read TGTGCCAGCAGCCAAGGGACTACGCAGTATTTT. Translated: CASSQGTTQYF.